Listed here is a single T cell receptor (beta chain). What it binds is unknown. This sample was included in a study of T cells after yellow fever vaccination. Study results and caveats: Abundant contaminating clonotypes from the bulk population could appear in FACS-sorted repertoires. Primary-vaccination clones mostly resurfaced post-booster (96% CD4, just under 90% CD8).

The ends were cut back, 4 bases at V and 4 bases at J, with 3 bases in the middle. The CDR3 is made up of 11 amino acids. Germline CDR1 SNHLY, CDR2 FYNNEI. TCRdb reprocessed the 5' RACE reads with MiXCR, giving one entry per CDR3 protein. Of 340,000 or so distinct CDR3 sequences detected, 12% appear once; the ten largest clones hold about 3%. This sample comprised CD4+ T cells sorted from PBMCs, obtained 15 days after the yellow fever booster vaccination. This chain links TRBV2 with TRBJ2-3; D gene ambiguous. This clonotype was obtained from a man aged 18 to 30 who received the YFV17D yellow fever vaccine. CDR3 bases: TGTGCCAGCAGTGCGTCAGATACGCAGTATTTT. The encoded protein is CASSASDTQYF.